The 23 T cell receptor beta chains presented below share a single source sample, sequenced in a study of beta chain features in type 1 diabetes. Which antigens these TCRs recognize remains unknown. Findings and limits, study-wide: Across all four CD4+ subsets, people with type 1 diabetes showed modestly shorter TCRB CDR3s.

Reverse transcribing all isolated RNA meant expressed TCRB transcripts were sequenced. Sequenced by immunoSEQ multiplex PCR; TCRdb stores in-frame clones only, minus some. This sample has roughly 730,000 clones, with around 15% found just once. Material for sequencing was naive CD4+ T cells from blood. Receptors were obtained from a man aged 18 to 29 with type 1 diabetes.

The chain is built from TRBV19 and TRBJ2-5, with 7 bases identical to TRBD2. Trimming took 5 bases from V and 3 from J; bases not matched to a gene: 3. The CDR3 is made up of 13 amino acids. Germline assignment: CDR1 LNHDA and CDR2 SQIVND (reference sequence). CDR3 residues: CASSASGKETQYF. The DNA of the CDR3 is TGTGCCAGTAGTGCTAGCGGAAAAGAGACCCAGTACTTC.

Comments on this clone: The same CDR3 can be traced to other DNA sequences in this sample. The V gene is TRBV2, the J gene TRBJ2-2; D ambiguous. CDR3 length equals 12 residues. V lost 4 bases and J 6 bases, leaving 6 bases between the germline ends. CDR1 and CDR2 (germline): SNHLY, FYNNEI. This chain's CDR3 is CASSVGPGELFF. CDR3 coding DNA: TGTGCCAGCAGTGTTGGGCCCGGGGAGCTGTTTTTT.

This clone was counted only a few times. This chain uses TRBV10-3 with TRBJ1-2; a possible D gene is TRBD1 (6 bases). CDR1 and CDR2 from the germline V gene are ENHRY and SYGVKD. The CDR3 is 15 residues long. V lost 4 bases and J lost 3, with 15 bases in between. The CDR3 nucleotides are TGTGCCATCAGTGGCTCCGGGGGACACCACTATGGCTACACCTTC. As protein: CAISGSGGHHYGYTF.

This clone has only a few counts. CDR3 protein: CASSPIRPQETQYF. For the CDR3, the DNA is TGTGCCAGCTCACCTATCCGACCTCAAGAGACCCAGTACTTC. The gene calls are TRBV18 and TRBJ2-5; D gene uncertain. V was trimmed by 3 bases and J by 2 bases, leaving 10 bases between them. This CDR3 region has 14 residues. Germline V gene sequence: CDR1 KGHSH, CDR2 LQKENI. Filled out from reference TRBV18 and TRBJ2-5, the complete variable domain reads NAGVMQNPRHLVRRRGQEARLRCSPMKGHSHVYWYRQLPEEGLKFMVYLQKENIIDESGMPKERFSAEFPKEGPSILRIQQVVRGDSAAYFCASSPIRPQETQYFGPGTRLLVL.

In this sample, this clone turned up a few times. V gene TRBV5-8 combines with J gene TRBJ2-1; D perhaps matches TRBD1 (6 bases). Germline loops: CDR1 SGHTS, CDR2 YDEGEE. This CDR3 region has 15 residues. The ends were cut back, 1 base at V and 6 bases at J, with 14 bases in the middle. CDR3 region: CASSLRGQKFNEQFF. The CDR3 DNA is TGTGCCAGCAGCTTGAGAGGACAGAAGTTCAATGAGCAGTTCTTC. The full variable domain, completed using reference TRBV5-8 and TRBJ2-1, is EAGVTQSPTHLIKTRGQQATLRCSPISGHTSVYWYQQALGLGLQFLLWYDEGEERNRGNFPPRFSGRQFPNYSSELNVNALELEDSALYLCASSLRGQKFNEQFFGPGTRLTVL.

This clone came up a few times. Other DNA sequences in the same sample also yield this CDR3. The rearrangement joins TRBV14 to TRBJ2-5; TRBD2 aligns across 9 bases. Germline V lookup: CDR1 SGHDN, CDR2 FVKESK. V was pared by 4 bases and J by 5 bases, with 8 bases of the junction left unmatched. CDR3 length: 15 amino acids. CDR3 sequence (DNA): TGTGCCAGCAGCCTACTAGCGGGTCATTCGGAGACCCAGTACTTC. Translation gives CASSLLAGHSETQYF.

Only a few counts were recorded for this clone. The gene calls are TRBV7-9 and TRBJ1-2; D unresolved. Per the germline V gene, CDR1 is SEHNR and CDR2 is FQNEAQ (reference sequence). The CDR3 extends over 13 amino acids. Trimming removed 1 base at V and 5 bases at J, with 8 bases between. CDR3 region: CASSLGYDYGYTF. CDR3 nucleotides: TGTGCCAGCAGCTTAGGTTATGATTATGGCTACACCTTC.

This clone was seen a handful of times. The V and J genes are TRBV2 and TRBJ1-5; 8 bases line up with TRBD1. The J segment lost 9 bases and the V segment lost 6 bases, leaving 10 bases of the junction unmatched. The CDR3 has 14 amino acids. The V gene's germline CDR1 is SNHLY and CDR2 FYNNEI. CDR3 protein: CASRTGQGRRPQHF. The DNA for the CDR3 is TGTGCCAGCAGGACCGGACAGGGTCGGCGGCCCCAGCATTTT.

Note on this clone: Other DNA sequences within the sample encode an identical CDR3. J is TRBJ2-1 and V is TRBV4-1; D perhaps matches TRBD1 (7 bases). Germline CDR1 reads MGHRA; CDR2 reads YSYEKL. The V gene lost 0 bases and the J gene lost 9 bases, with 9 bases spanning the gap. The CDR3 length is 13 residues. The CDR3 DNA follows: TGCGCCAGCAGCCAAGATCAGGGGGGTGAGCAGTTCTTC. It encodes CASSQDQGGEQFF.

This clone was seen a handful of times. The chain employs TRBV2 and TRBJ1-4; D is undetermined. This CDR3 is built from 15 residues. V dropped 1 base and J dropped 4 bases, with 10 bases sitting between them. Germline loops: CDR1 SNHLY, CDR2 FYNNEI. The CDR3 loop reads CASSEENSNNEKLFF. CDR3 DNA: TGTGCCAGCAGTGAAGAAAACTCGAATAATGAAAAACTGTTTTTT.

This clone was seen a handful of times. The V and J genes are TRBV6-4 and TRBJ1-2; tentative D call: TRBD1 (6 bases). V lost 5 bases, J lost 3 bases, and 10 bases lay in between. CDR1 and CDR2 (germline): MRHNA, SNTAGT. This CDR3 contains 13 residues. The CDR3 loop is CASSPGEDYGYTF. The CDR3 nucleotides are TGTGCCAGCAGTCCAGGGGAGGACTATGGCTACACCTTC.

The V call is TRBV30, the J call TRBJ1-5; D might be TRBD1 (6 bases). The CDR3 has 14 residues. V lost 2 bases and J lost 4, with 12 bases in between. The germline CDR1 and CDR2 sequences are GTSNPN and SVGIG (reference sequence). CDR3 protein: CAWSPGTYNQPQHF. As DNA, the CDR3 is TGTGCCTGGAGTCCGGGGACATATAATCAGCCCCAGCATTTT.

The chain recombines TRBV28 with TRBJ2-5; 9 bases fit TRBD2. Germline V lookup: CDR1 MDHEN, CDR2 SYDVKM. Trimming cost V 10 bases and J 5 bases; bases outside gene matches: 8. The CDR3 extends over 13 amino acids. CDR3 in amino acids: CATLLAGPETQYF. Here the CDR3 DNA reads TGTGCCACCCTCCTAGCGGGGCCGGAGACCCAGTACTTC.

This clone showed up just a few times. The chain joins TRBV5-1 to TRBJ1-6; tentative D call: TRBD1 (6 bases). Germline V lookup: CDR1 SGHRS, CDR2 YFSETQ. CDR3 size: 15 residues. With 4 bases removed from V and 7 bases from J, the gap between germline ends came to 15 bases. The CDR3 nucleotides read TGCGCCAGCAGCCAGGAACAGGGATCGAATTCACCCCTCCACTTT. Protein sequence: CASSQEQGSNSPLHF.

The rearrangement joins TRBV11-2 to TRBJ2-3; tentative D call: TRBD2 (6 bases). The CDR3 covers 14 residues. The V gene lost 4 bases and the J gene lost 2 bases, with 10 bases spanning the gap. Germline V gene sequence: CDR1 SGHAT, CDR2 FQNNGV. CDR3 sequence reads: CASSSRGITDTQYF. The CDR3, as DNA: TGTGCCAGCAGCTCGCGCGGGATCACAGATACGCAGTATTTT.

The sample holds a few counts of this clone. The V gene is TRBV11-2, the J gene TRBJ2-7; D may be TRBD2 (6 bases). The V and J ends lost 0 bases and 3 bases respectively, with 9 bases between them. The CDR3 totals 14 residues. In germline, CDR1 is SGHAT, CDR2 FQNNGV. CDR3 loop: CASSLEGGVYEQYF. The CDR3 DNA reads TGTGCCAGCAGCTTAGAAGGCGGGGTCTACGAGCAGTACTTC.

A few counts support this clone. This sequence joins TRBV5-6 and TRBJ2-7, with TRBD2 identical over 7 bases. The V and J ends lost 1 base and 7 bases, in that order; junction bases with no gene match: 14. The CDR3 sequence is 16 residues long. CDR1 is SGHDT, CDR2 YYEEEE, per germline. CDR3 region: CASSLMRGILYEEQYF. In DNA, the CDR3 is TGTGCCAGCAGCTTGATGCGGGGGATCCTTTACGAAGAGCAGTACTTC.

The rearrangement uses TRBV30 and TRBJ1-1; possible D gene TRBD1, 6 bases. This CDR3 is built from 15 residues. Germline V gene lookup returns CDR1 GTSNPN and CDR2 SVGIG (reference sequence). The ends were cut back, 2 bases at V and 4 bases at J, with 17 bases in the middle. The CDR3 nucleotides read TGTGCCTGGAGTACCGGTCTACAGGGAGGCACTGAAGCTTTCTTT. Translating gives CAWSTGLQGGTEAFF.

The CDR3 region is CAISELDRPEQYF. The CDR3 nucleotides are TGTGCCATCAGTGAACTCGACAGGCCCGAGCAGTACTTC. The rearrangement joins TRBV10-3 to TRBJ2-7, with a tentative D call TRBD1 (6 bases). The CDR3 covers 13 residues. Deletions cut 3 bases from V and 6 bases from J, with 12 bases between. Looked up from germline, CDR1 is ENHRY and CDR2 is SYGVKD.

This clone was counted only a few times. This chain joins TRBV7-6 and TRBJ2-5; TRBD2 aligns across 10 bases. The CDR3 covers 14 residues. CDR1 is SGHVS, CDR2 FNYEAQ, per germline. Germline trimming cut 5 bases from V and 5 bases from J; bases unmatched to any gene: 5. CDR3 sequence reads: CASSPSGGVETQYF. CDR3 DNA: TGTGCCAGCAGCCCCAGCGGGGGGGTTGAGACCCAGTACTTC.

CDR3 protein: CASRRSEAGNTIYF. As DNA, the CDR3 is TGTGCCAGCAGGAGGTCAGAGGCTGGAAACACCATATATTTT. The chain couples TRBV2 to TRBJ1-3; no definite D call. The CDR3 is 14 residues long. In germline, CDR1 is SNHLY, CDR2 FYNNEI. The germline V and J ends were trimmed by 6 bases and 2 bases, with 11 bases remaining between them.

In its sample, this clone was seen a few times. The chain combines TRBV29-1 with TRBJ1-5, with TRBD1 as a possible D gene (6 bases). There are 12 residues in the CDR3. Trimming took off 4 bases at V and 6 bases at J, with 10 bases between the two ends. Germline values: CDR1 SQVTM, CDR2 ANQGSEA. CDR3 in DNA: TGCAGCGTTGGGGGGGCAGGTCAGCCCCAGCATTTT. Residues: CSVGGAGQPQHF.

This clone was found a few times. The chain employs TRBV5-1 and TRBJ2-5, with 7 bases identical to TRBD1. Germline lookup yields CDR1 SGHRS and CDR2 YFSETQ. The CDR3 loop spans 14 amino acids. V was clipped by 4 bases and J by 3 bases; unmatched bases: 6. CDR3 residues: CASSHGTVKETQYF. CDR3 coding DNA: TGCGCCAGCAGCCACGGGACAGTGAAAGAGACCCAGTACTTC.